This T cell receptor beta chain was captured in a study of shared clonotypes between healthy human individuals. Study summary: Donor ages ranged 18 to 49 years: a couple of women, a few men.

The healthy adult donors were HIV-negative and reported no recent acute infections or vaccinations. It was into CD45RA+ naive and CD45RA-negative memory subsets that the CD4+ cells were split. Measured with immunoSEQ multiplex PCR; TCRdb has only the in-frame clones, and not every one. Of millions of clones in the sample, just over 90% were seen once. Germline CDR1 and CDR2: SEHNR and FQNEAQ (reference sequence). The CDR3 consists of 14 residues. The ends were cut back, 3 bases at V and 2 bases at J, with 5 bases in the middle. This receptor was obtained from a man younger than 30 in good health. The chain couples TRBV7-9 to TRBJ2-6; D is undetermined. The specimen was naive CD4+ T cells sorted from blood. Indicated subset: CD45RA+ positively selected. The CDR3 spells CASSFSPGANVLTF. CDR3 sequence (DNA): TGTGCCAGCAGCTTCTCGCCTGGGGCCAACGTCCTGACTTTC.